Detailed here is one T cell receptor (beta chain). The trim removed 0 bases at V and 1 base at J, leaving 1 base unmatched. CDR1 is LGHNA, CDR2 YSLEER, per germline. The CDR3 has 16 residues. Thawed, overnight-rested PBMC were stained with GMM-loaded CD1B tetramer, viability dye and anti-CD3, then sorted. The CD1B tetramers carried C32 glucose monomycolate purified from Rhodococcus equi. The data derive from a study of T cells in tuberculosis. TCRdb's table, derived via immunoSEQ multiplex PCR, lists solely in-frame clones and lacks some. The repertoire includes nearly 60,000 clones, approximately 91% of them detected once, and roughly 22% sits in the top ten.

The chain links TRBV4-3 to TRBJ2-7; 12 bases are a match to TRBD2. The TCR sequence derives from an adult woman with latent tuberculosis. Sequenced input: CD1b-GMM tetramer-negative cells sorted from PBMCs. The CDR3 DNA reads as TGCGCCAGCAGCCAAGATACTAGCGGGGGGTCCTACGAGCAGTACTTC. The encoded protein is CASSQDTSGGSYEQYF.